This entry concerns a single T cell receptor beta chain. The data originate from a study of T cell changes during pregnancy in multiple sclerosis. The protocol was immunoSEQ multiplex PCR, while the TCRdb copy is restricted to in-frame clones and leaves out a portion. The data contain 36,000 or so clones, over 75% of them seen just once; the ten biggest clones take up roughly 10%. V lost 3 bases and J lost 8, with 20 bases in between. CDR1 MGHDK and CDR2 SYGVNS come from the germline V gene. CDR3 length equals 16 residues. The clonotype originates from a female donor with multiple sclerosis, enrolled in a pregnancy study. Sequencing used CD8+ T cells from peripheral blood mononuclear cells, obtained in the third trimester of pregnancy. This sequence joins TRBV25-1 and TRBJ2-1; the D gene is possibly TRBD2 (5 bases). Here the CDR3 DNA reads TGTGCCAGCAGTGACAGCGGAGGAATCCGTACCGATGAGCAGTTCTTC. Translated: CASSDSGGIRTDEQFF.